This T cell receptor beta chain is drawn from a study of tumor and adjacent non-tumor tissue in lung cancer. As for the study in general: There were 12 adenocarcinoma, a couple of squamous cell carcinoma and 1 small cell lung cancer cases.

Of note for this clonotype: What it binds is not known. The conserved final phenylalanine or tryptophan is absent from the CDR3, which likely points to a read error.

This sample's RNA came from whole unsorted tissue. Study outcomes and limitations: Tumor repertoires had a smaller top 100 clone share than normal lung.

The library came from three nested PCR rounds adapted from ARM-PCR protocols. MiXCR, run by TCRdb on the multiplex PCR reads, gives a single entry per CDR3 protein. This sample yields 100,000 to 150,000 distinct CDR3 sequences, of which about 66% are seen a single time; 13% belongs to the top ten. Germline lookup yields CDR1 DFQATT and CDR2 SNEGSKA (reference sequence). This CDR3 has 15 residues. After removal of 5 bases from V and 8 bases from J, the junction contained 10 bases not matched to a gene. The sequence derives from a young man with non-small cell lung cancer. Sample: lung tumor tissue. The V and J genes are TRBV20-1 and TRBJ2-1; 12 bases line up with TRBD2. CDR3 protein: CSACTSGGLFDEQFS. The CDR3 nucleotides read TGCAGTGCTTGCACTAGCGGGGGGCTCTTCGATGAGCAGTTCTCC.